The 5 T cell receptor beta chains reported below all come from one sample, sequenced in a study of blood T cell repertoires in COVID-19. Clones were read by immunoSEQ multiplex PCR, and TCRdb kept only the in-frame ones, dropping some. The sample lists roughly 120,000 clones; approximately 65% were seen once. The sequencing sample was made of peripheral blood. These receptor sequences come from a woman aged 55-69 years with acute or convalescent COVID-19.

The chain has TRBV19 and TRBJ1-3; D is uncertain. The V and J ends lost 5 bases and 0 bases respectively, with 8 bases between them. CDR1 is LNHDA, CDR2 SQIVND, per germline (reference sequence). The CDR3 contains 14 residues. The CDR3 bases are TGTGCCAGTAGTCTCGGGAGCTCTGGAAACACCATATATTTT. Encoded protein: CASSLGSSGNTIYF. Together with reference TRBV19 and TRBJ1-3, the CDR3 gives the full variable domain: DGGITQSPKYLFRKEGQNVTLSCEQNLNHDAMYWYRQDPGQGLRLIYYSQIVNDFQKGDIAEGYSVSREKKESFPLTVTSAQKNPTAFYLCASSLGSSGNTIYFGEGSWLTVV.

This chain connects TRBV7-6 to TRBJ2-2; TRBD2 is a possible D gene (7 bases). CDR1 SGHVS and CDR2 FNYEAQ come from the germline V gene. V lost 1 base and J 11 bases, leaving 17 bases between the germline ends. CDR3 length equals 15 residues. The CDR3 is CASSLGITGGGELFF. CDR3 nucleotide sequence: TGTGCCAGCAGCTTAGGAATAACGGGGGGCGGAGAGCTGTTTTTT.

The genes are TRBV28 and TRBJ1-1; D gene uncertain. V lost 6 bases and J 0 bases, leaving 11 bases between the germline ends. The CDR3 runs to 14 residues. The germline gives CDR1 MDHEN, CDR2 SYDVKM. The CDR3 spells CASRFPGLNTEAFF. The CDR3 region has the DNA TGTGCCAGCAGATTTCCCGGGTTGAACACTGAAGCTTTCTTT.

The CDR3 DNA reads TGTGCCAGCCGGTCTCCCGGGACAGGGGGATGGCATGGCTACACCTTC. Its protein is CASRSPGTGGWHGYTF. This chain joins TRBV25-1 and TRBJ1-2, with 11 bases matching TRBD1. Germline CDR1 is MGHDK and CDR2 is SYGVNS. The CDR3 runs to 16 residues. J lost 6 bases, V lost 8 bases, and 14 bases had no gene match.

This sequence joins TRBV30 and TRBJ2-1, with D tentatively TRBD2 (6 bases). V was cut by 2 bases and J by 7 bases, with 24 bases left in between. The germline gives CDR1 GTSNPN, CDR2 SVGIG (reference sequence). There are 17 residues in the CDR3. The CDR3 nucleotides read TGTGCCTGGAGTCCCCTCGGGGGAACAAGCCGAGTAAATGAGCAGTTCTTC. Protein product: CAWSPLGGTSRVNEQFF.